This T cell receptor (beta chain) was obtained from a study of T cell responses to AZD1222 COVID-19 vaccine. General study points: White British people made up most donors, females outnumbered males, and clonal diversity was possibly underestimated. Compared with day 0, the breadth and depth of the Spike-specific TCR repertoire rose significantly after two doses of AZD1222.

The count of this clone is one. Its antigen is still unknown. Trimming took 1 base from V and 12 from J, leaving 16 bases between them. Germline CDR1 and CDR2: SGHAT and FQNNGV. The CDR3 length is 14 residues. Second doses at about 4 or about 12 weeks were pooled. The method was immunoSEQ multiplex PCR; TCRdb's version includes in-frame clones alone and lacks a portion of them. The repertoire has 150,000 to 200,000 clones, 87% of them found once; the top ten carry approximately 1%. Specimen: peripheral blood, collected 28 days after the second AZD1222 dose. The V gene is TRBV11-2, the J gene TRBJ2-1; possibly TRBD2 for D (7 bases). The clonotype originates from an adult who received the AZD1222 COVID-19 vaccine. CDR3 residues: CASSLVGRGGGQFF. For the CDR3, the DNA is TGTGCCAGCAGCTTAGTTGGCAGGGGAGGGGGGCAGTTCTTC.